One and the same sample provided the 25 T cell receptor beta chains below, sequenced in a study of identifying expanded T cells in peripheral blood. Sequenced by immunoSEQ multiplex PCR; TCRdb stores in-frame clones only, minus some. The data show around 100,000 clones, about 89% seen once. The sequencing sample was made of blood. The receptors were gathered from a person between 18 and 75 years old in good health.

The CDR3 DNA reads TGTGCCAGCAGCTCACGACAGGCGGGTGGCGATGAGCAGTTCTTC. Translating gives CASSSRQAGGDEQFF. The V call is TRBV7-2, the J call TRBJ2-1, with D possibly matching TRBD1 (6 bases). V dropped 4 bases and J dropped 8 bases, with 18 bases sitting between them. CDR1 SGHTA and CDR2 FQGNSA come from the germline V gene. The CDR3 spans 15 residues.

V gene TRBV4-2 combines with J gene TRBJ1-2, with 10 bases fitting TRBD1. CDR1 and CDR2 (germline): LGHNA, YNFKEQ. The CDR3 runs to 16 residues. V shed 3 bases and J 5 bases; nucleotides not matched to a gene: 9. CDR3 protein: CASSHASGQGLYGYTF. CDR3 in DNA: TGTGCCAGCAGCCATGCTTCGGGACAGGGGCTTTATGGCTACACCTTC.

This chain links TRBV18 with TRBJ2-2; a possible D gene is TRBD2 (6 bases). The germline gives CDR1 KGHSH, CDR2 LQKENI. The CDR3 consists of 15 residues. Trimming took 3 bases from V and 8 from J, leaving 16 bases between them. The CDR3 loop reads CASSPQDGGGGELFF. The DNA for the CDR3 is TGTGCCAGCTCACCGCAGGACGGAGGAGGGGGGGAGCTGTTTTTT.

The CDR3 bases are TGTGCCAGCAGTTACTCGGGACAGTACACTGAAGCTTTCTTT. Protein product: CASSYSGQYTEAFF. This chain connects TRBV6-6 to TRBJ1-1; 7 bases fit TRBD1. In germline, CDR1 is MNHNY, CDR2 SVGAGI (reference sequence). The CDR3 sequence is 14 residues long. V lost 0 bases, J lost 3 bases, and 1 base stayed unmatched.

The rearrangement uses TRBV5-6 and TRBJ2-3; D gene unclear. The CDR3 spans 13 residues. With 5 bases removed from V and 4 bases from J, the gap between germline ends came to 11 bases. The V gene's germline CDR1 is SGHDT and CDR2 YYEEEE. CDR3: CASSSPSPDTQYF. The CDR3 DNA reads TGTGCCAGCAGTTCCCCGTCGCCAGATACGCAGTATTTT.

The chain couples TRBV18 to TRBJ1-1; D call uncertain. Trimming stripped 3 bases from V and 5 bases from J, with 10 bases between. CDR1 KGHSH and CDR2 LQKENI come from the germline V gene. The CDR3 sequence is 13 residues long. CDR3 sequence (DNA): TGTGCCAGCTCACCGGGCGGGCTTACTGAAGCTTTCTTT. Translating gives CASSPGGLTEAFF.

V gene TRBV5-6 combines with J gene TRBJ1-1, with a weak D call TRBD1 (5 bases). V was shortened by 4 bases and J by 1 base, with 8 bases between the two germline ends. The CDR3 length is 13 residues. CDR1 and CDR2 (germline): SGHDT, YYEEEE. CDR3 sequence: CASSRTSNTEAFF. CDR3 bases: TGTGCCAGCAGCCGGACATCGAACACTGAAGCTTTCTTT.

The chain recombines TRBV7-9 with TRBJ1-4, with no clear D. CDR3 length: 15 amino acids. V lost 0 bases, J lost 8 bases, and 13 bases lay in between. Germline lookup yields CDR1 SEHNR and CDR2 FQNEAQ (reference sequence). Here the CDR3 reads CASSLAGAGGEKLFF. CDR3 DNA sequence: TGTGCCAGCAGCTTAGCTGGTGCAGGCGGGGAAAAACTGTTTTTT. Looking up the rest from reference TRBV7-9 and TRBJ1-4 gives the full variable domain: DTGVSQNPRHKITKRGQNVTFRCDPISEHNRLYWYRQTLGQGPEFLTYFQNEAQLEKSRLLSDRFSAERPKGSFSTLEIQRTEQGDSAMYLCASSLAGAGGEKLFFGSGTQLSVL.

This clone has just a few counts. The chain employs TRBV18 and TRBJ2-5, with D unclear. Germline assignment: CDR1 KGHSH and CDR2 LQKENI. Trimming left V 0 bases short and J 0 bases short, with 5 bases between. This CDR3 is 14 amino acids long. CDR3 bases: TGTGCCAGCTCACCACCGAATAACCAAGAGACCCAGTACTTC. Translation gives CASSPPNNQETQYF. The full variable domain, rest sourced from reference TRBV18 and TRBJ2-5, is NAGVMQNPRHLVRRRGQEARLRCSPMKGHSHVYWYRQLPEEGLKFMVYLQKENIIDESGMPKERFSAEFPKEGPSILRIQQVVRGDSAAYFCASSPPNNQETQYFGPGTRLLVL.

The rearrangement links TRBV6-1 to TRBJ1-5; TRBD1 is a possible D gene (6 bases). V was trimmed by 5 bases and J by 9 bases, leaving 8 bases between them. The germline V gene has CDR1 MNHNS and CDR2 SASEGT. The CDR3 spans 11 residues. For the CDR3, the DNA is TGTGCCAGCAGTATGACAGGGCCCCAGCATTTT. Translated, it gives CASSMTGPQHF.

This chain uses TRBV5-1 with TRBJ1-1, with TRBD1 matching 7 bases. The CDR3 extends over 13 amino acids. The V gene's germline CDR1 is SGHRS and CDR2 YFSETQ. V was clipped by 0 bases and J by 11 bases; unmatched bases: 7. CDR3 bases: TGCGCCAGCAGCTTGGGCGTCAGGGGGGGTGCTTTCTTT. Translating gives CASSLGVRGGAFF.

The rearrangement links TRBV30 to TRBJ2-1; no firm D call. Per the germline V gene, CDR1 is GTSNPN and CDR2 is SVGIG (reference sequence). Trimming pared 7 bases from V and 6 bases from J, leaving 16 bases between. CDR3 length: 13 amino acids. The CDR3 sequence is CAYSPKALNEQFF. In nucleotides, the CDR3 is TGTGCCTACAGCCCCAAAGCCCTCAATGAGCAGTTCTTC. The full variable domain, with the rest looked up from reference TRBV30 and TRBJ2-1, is SQTIHQWPATLVQPVGSPLSLECTVEGTSNPNLYWYRQAAGRGLQLLFYSVGIGQISSEVPQNLSASRPQDRQFILSSKKLLLSDSGFYLCAYSPKALNEQFFGPGTRLTVL.

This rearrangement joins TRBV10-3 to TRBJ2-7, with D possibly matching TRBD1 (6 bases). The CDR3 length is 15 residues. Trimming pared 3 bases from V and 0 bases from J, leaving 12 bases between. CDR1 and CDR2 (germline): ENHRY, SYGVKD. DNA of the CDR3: TGTGCCATCAGTGATGTCACAGGGTTCTCCTACGAGCAGTACTTC. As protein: CAISDVTGFSYEQYF.

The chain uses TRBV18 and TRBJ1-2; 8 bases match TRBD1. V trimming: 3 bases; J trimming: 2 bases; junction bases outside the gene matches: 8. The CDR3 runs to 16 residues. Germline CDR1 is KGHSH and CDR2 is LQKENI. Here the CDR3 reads CASSPRTTGGNYGYTF. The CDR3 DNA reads TGTGCCAGCTCACCTAGGACCACAGGGGGGAACTATGGCTACACCTTC.

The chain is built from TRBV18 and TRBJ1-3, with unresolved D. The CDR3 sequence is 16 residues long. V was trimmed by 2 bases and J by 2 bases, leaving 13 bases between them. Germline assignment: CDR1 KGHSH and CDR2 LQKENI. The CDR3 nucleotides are TGTGCCAGCTCACCATCAGTGGAGACCGCTGGAAACACCATATATTTT. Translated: CASSPSVETAGNTIYF. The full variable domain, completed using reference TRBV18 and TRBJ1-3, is NAGVMQNPRHLVRRRGQEARLRCSPMKGHSHVYWYRQLPEEGLKFMVYLQKENIIDESGMPKERFSAEFPKEGPSILRIQQVVRGDSAAYFCASSPSVETAGNTIYFGEGSWLTVV.

The CDR3 sequence: CAISRKWGTGFYEQYF. CDR3 coding DNA: TGTGCCATCAGCCGTAAGTGGGGGACGGGGTTTTACGAGCAGTACTTC. This chain links TRBV10-3 with TRBJ2-7; the D gene could be TRBD1 or TRBD2 (5 bases each). The CDR3 is made up of 16 amino acids. V was trimmed by 6 bases and J by 4 bases, leaving 22 bases between them. Germline V CDR1 and CDR2: ENHRY, SYGVKD.

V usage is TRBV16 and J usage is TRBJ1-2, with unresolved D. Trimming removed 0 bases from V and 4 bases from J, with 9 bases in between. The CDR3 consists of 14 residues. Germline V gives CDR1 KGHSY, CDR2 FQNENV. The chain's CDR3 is CASSQSSTVYGYTF. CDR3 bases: TGTGCCAGCAGCCAATCGTCCACAGTCTATGGCTACACCTTC. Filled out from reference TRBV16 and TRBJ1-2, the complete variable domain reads GEEVAQTPKHLVRGEGQKAKLYCAPIKGHSYVFWYQQVLKNEFKFLISFQNENVFDETGMPKERFSAKCLPNSPCSLEIQATKLEDSAVYFCASSQSSTVYGYTFGSGTRLTVV.

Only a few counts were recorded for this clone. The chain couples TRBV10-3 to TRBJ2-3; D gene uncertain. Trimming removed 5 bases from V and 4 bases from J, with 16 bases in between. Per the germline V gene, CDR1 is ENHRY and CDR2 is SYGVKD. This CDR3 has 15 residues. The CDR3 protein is CAISPLGVGPDTQYF. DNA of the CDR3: TGTGCCATCAGTCCACTCGGTGTAGGACCAGATACGCAGTATTTT.

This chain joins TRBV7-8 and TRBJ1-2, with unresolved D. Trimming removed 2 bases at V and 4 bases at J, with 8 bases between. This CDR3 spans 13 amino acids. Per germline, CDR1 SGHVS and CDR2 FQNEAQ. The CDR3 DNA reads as TGTGCCAGCAGCTTATACATCTTCTATGGCTACACCTTC. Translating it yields CASSLYIFYGYTF. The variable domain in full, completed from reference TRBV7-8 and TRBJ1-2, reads GAGVSQSPRYKVAKRGQDVALRCDPISGHVSLFWYQQALGQGPEFLTYFQNEAQLDKSGLPSDRFFAERPEGSVSTLKIQRTQQEDSAVYLCASSLYIFYGYTFGSGTRLTVV.

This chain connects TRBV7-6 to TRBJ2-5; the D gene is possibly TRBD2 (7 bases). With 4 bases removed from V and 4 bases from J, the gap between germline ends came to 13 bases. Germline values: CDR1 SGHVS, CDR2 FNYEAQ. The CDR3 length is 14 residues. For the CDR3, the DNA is TGTGCCAGCAGCTCCCCGGGGGGCCCAGAGACCCAGTACTTC. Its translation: CASSSPGGPETQYF.

CDR3 DNA: TGTGCCAGCAGCCGGAATCAACCGGGCCCCGCGTACCAAGAGACCCAGTACTTC. It specifies CASSRNQPGPAYQETQYF. V is TRBV7-9 and J is TRBJ2-5, with no clear D. Trimming pared 5 bases from V and 0 bases from J, leaving 22 bases between. This CDR3 spans 18 amino acids. Germline values: CDR1 SEHNR, CDR2 FQNEAQ (reference sequence).

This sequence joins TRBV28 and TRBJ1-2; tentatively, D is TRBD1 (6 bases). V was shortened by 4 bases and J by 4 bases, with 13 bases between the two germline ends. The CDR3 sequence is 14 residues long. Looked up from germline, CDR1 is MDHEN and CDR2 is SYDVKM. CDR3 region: CASSSGSRGYGYTF. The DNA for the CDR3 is TGTGCCAGCAGTTCAGGGTCCAGGGGCTATGGCTACACCTTC.

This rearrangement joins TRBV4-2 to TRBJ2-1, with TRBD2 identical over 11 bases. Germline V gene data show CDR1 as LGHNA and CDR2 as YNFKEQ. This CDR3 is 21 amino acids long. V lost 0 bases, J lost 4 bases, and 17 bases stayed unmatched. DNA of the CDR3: TGTGCCAGCAGCCAAGATGGAGGGCTAGCGGGGGGCCTAGAATTTTACAATGAGCAGTTCTTC. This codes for CASSQDGGLAGGLEFYNEQFF.

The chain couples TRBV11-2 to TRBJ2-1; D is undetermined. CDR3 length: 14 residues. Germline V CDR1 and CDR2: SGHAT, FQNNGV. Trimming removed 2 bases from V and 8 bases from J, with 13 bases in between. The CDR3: CASSLSVFDDEQFF. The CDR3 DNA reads TGTGCCAGCAGCTTATCAGTATTCGACGATGAGCAGTTCTTC. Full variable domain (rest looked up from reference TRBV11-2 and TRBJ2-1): EAGVAQSPRYKIIEKRQSVAFWCNPISGHATLYWYQQILGQGPKLLIQFQNNGVVDDSQLPKDRFSAERLKGVDSTLKIQPAKLEDSAVYLCASSLSVFDDEQFFGPGTRLTVL.

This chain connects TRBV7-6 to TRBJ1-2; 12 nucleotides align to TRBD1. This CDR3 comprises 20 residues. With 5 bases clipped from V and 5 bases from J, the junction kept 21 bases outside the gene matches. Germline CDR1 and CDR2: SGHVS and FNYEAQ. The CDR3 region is CASSLVPLPGQGALGYGYTF. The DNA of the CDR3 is TGTGCCAGCAGCCTAGTCCCCCTGCCGGGACAGGGGGCCCTTGGGTATGGCTACACCTTC.